Sequencing of this T cell receptor beta chain was carried out in a study of cytomegalovirus exposure and HLA in healthy donors. Findings and caveats of the study: As a later analysis revealed, the rate of TCR association differed by HLA locus, with DRB1 most and HLA-C fewest.

A multiplex PCR was run with 60 Vbeta primers and 13 Jbeta primers. Repertoires were generated with immunoSEQ multiplex PCR, while TCRdb's copy carries only in-frame clones and drops some. The profile shows around 140,000 clones, 77% of them singletons. CDR3 size: 12 residues. Between the trimmed V and J ends, which lost 8 bases and 2 bases, there was a span of 9 bases. In germline, CDR1 is KGHSH, CDR2 LQKENI. For this clone: Its specificity is unknown.

This sequence was found in a male donor in good health and CMV-seropositive. This chain joins TRBV18 and TRBJ2-5; D perhaps matches TRBD2 (5 bases). Sequencing input: PBMCs. Here the CDR3 reads CASAKRQETQYF. The DNA of the CDR3 is TGTGCCAGCGCGAAGCGGCAAGAGACCCAGTACTTC.